The rows below give T cell receptor beta chains drawn from one sample of a study of T cell repertoires in cytomegalovirus infection. The antigens of these receptors remain unknown. TCRdb fed the reads into MiXCR, producing one record per CDR3 protein. The sample contains roughly 800,000 distinct CDR3 sequences, 25% to 30% of which appear only once. The material sequenced was cultured CD8+ T cells from PBMCs, taken from culture after CMV antigen stimulation. The source of these receptors is a human donor in good health (CMV status not recorded). Some clones in this sample may be carry-over from other donors' samples. Both conserved end residues are part of each CDR3. D genes are given only for firm matches. Size is omitted from some rows. Given values are once, few, many or a class for expanded clones.

>NA|TRBJ1-4|TRBV10-3|NA
TGTGCCATCAGTGTTGGGGCTCCTAATGAAAAACTGTTTTTT
CAISVGAPNEKLFF
>few|TRBJ2-5|TRBV2|NA
TGTGCCAGCAGTCCCGCAACAGAGTACCAAGAGACCCAGTACTTC
CASSPATEYQETQYF
>NA|TRBJ2-7|TRBV24-1|NA
TGTGCCACCAACGAAAGCTCCTACGAGCAGTACTTC
CATNESSYEQYF
>NA|TRBJ2-1|TRBV6-1|TRBD1
TGTGCCAGCAGTTACAGTAGGCAGGGGGTCGATGAGCAGTTCTTC
CASSYSRQGVDEQFF
>few|TRBJ2-5|TRBV12-3/TRBV12-4|NA
TGTGCCAGCAGTTTCACCGGTCCGGAGACCCAGTACTTC
CASSFTGPETQYF
>few|TRBJ2-1|TRBV7-9|NA
TGTGCCAGCAGCTCCCCTAGAAGTGAGCAGTTCTTC
CASSSPRSEQFF
>NA|TRBJ2-1|TRBV19|TRBD1
TGTGCCAGTAGTATTGTCGGCCTTAGGACAGGGGTAGGCGATGAGCAGTTCTTC
CASSIVGLRTGVGDEQFF
>few|TRBJ2-1|TRBV12-3/TRBV12-4|NA
TGTGCCAGCACCCCGGAGCAGTACCCCTACAATGAGCAGTTCTTC
CASTPEQYPYNEQFF
>few|TRBJ1-3|TRBV7-2|NA
TGTGCCAGCAGCTTAAGGGGGTTAAAAGTACTCCATCCTGGAAACACCATATATTTT
CASSLRGLKVLHPGNTIYF
>few|TRBJ2-3|TRBV6-2/TRBV6-3|TRBD2
TGTGCCAGCAGTTACAGTAGCGGGGGGTGGCCCAACACAGATACGCAGTATTTT
CASSYSSGGWPNTDTQYF
>NA|TRBJ1-2|TRBV27|TRBD1
TGTGCCAGCAGTTCGTGGAGGGACAGGGTAATAGGTGGCTACACCTTC
CASSSWRDRVIGGYTF
>NA|TRBJ2-3|TRBV25-1|TRBD2
TGTGGGACTAGCGGTTTGAACACAGATACGCAGTATTTT
CGTSGLNTDTQYF
>NA|TRBJ1-2|TRBV5-5|NA
TGTGCCAGCAGCGGTGCGGGGGTAAACTATGGCTACACCTTC
CASSGAGVNYGYTF
>few|TRBJ1-2|TRBV12-3/TRBV12-4|NA
TGTGCCAGCGCGACAGGTGCGATAAGCTACACCTTC
CASATGAISYTF
>few|TRBJ2-1|TRBV27|NA
TGTGCCAGCAGTGGGGCGCGCAATGAGCAGTTCTTC
CASSGARNEQFF
>few|TRBJ2-7|TRBV27|TRBD1
TGTGCCAGCAAGCAGGGGAAGGGGACAGGGACCTACGAGCAGTACTTC
CASKQGKGTGTYEQYF
>NA|TRBJ2-2|TRBV4-3|TRBD1
TGCGCCAGCAGCCAAGATACGGCACAGGGGGCCACCGAGCTGTTTTTT
CASSQDTAQGATELFF
>NA|TRBJ1-5|TRBV15|NA
TGTGCCACCAGCAGAGATAGGATGAAGGCAAATCAGCCCCAGCATTTT
CATSRDRMKANQPQHF
>NA|TRBJ1-2|TRBV5-4|NA
TGTGCCACCAAACACCCAGGGAACGTTAACTATGGCTACACCTTC
CATKHPGNVNYGYTF
>NA|TRBJ1-1|TRBV7-9|TRBD1
TGTGCCAGCAGGGACAGGGGAACTGAAGCTTTCTTT
CASRDRGTEAFF
>few|TRBJ1-1|TRBV7-6|NA
TGTGCCAGCAGCTCGGACGGGGCTGAAGCTTTCTTT
CASSSDGAEAFF
>NA|TRBJ1-2|TRBV5-5|NA
TGTGCCAGCAGCTTCGGTGAAGGCGGCTACACCTTC
CASSFGEGGYTF
>NA|TRBJ2-7|TRBV15|NA
TGTGCCACCAGCAGGATAGACAGAAACTACGAGCAGTACTTC
CATSRIDRNYEQYF
>many|TRBJ2-1|TRBV12-3/TRBV12-4|TRBD1
TGTGCCAGCAGTACGACAGGGAGCCACCCCAATGAGCAGTTCTTC
CASSTTGSHPNEQFF
>NA|TRBJ2-1|TRBV12-5|TRBD1
TGTGCTAGTGACGGACAGGGACAGGGGGCAATCAATGAGCAGTTCTTC
CASDGQGQGAINEQFF
>few|TRBJ2-1|TRBV27|TRBD2
TGTGCCACCCAGGGGCTAGCGGGGGGGGATGAGCAGTTCTTC
CATQGLAGGDEQFF
>many|TRBJ2-1|TRBV6-1|TRBD1
TGTGCCAGCAGTTTTGGGACAGGGGGGGTCGATGAGCAGTTCTTC
CASSFGTGGVDEQFF
>many|TRBJ2-2|TRBV4-3|TRBD2
TGCGCCAGCAGCCAAGGGGGGGGACTCAACACCGGGGAGCTGTTTTTT
CASSQGGGLNTGELFF
>NA|TRBJ1-3|TRBV27|NA
TGTGCCAGCAGTTTATCCGTAGGTACTTGGAACACCATATATTTT
CASSLSVGTWNTIYF
>NA|TRBJ2-1|TRBV19|NA
TGTGCCACTTCGACTAGGTTTGTAGAGTTCTTC
CATSTRFVEFF
>many|TRBJ2-1|TRBV12-3/TRBV12-4|NA
TGTGCCAGCAGTACAGGGAGGGGTGAGCAGTTCTTC
CASSTGRGEQFF
>NA|TRBJ2-3|TRBV28|TRBD1
TGTGCCAGCAGCGTAAGGACAGGGGGCACAGATACGCAGTATTTT
CASSVRTGGTDTQYF
>few|TRBJ1-5|TRBV2|NA
TGTGCCAGCAGTGAGGGGGCCGCGGCTAATCAGCCCCAGCATTTT
CASSEGAAANQPQHF
>few|TRBJ1-1|TRBV4-3|TRBD1
TGCGCCAGCAGCCAAGATTTAGGACAGGGAGGACTTGACACTGAAGCTTTCTTT
CASSQDLGQGGLDTEAFF
>NA|TRBJ1-6|TRBV19|NA
TGTGCCAGAGGGCAGGGTTCTAGCTCCTATAATTCACCCCTCCACTTT
CARGQGSSSYNSPLHF
>NA|TRBJ1-6|TRBV24-1|NA
TGTGCCACCAGTGATACCAGGGGTTCACCCCTCCACTTT
CATSDTRGSPLHF
>NA|TRBJ2-1|TRBV11-2|NA
TGTGCCAGCAGCTTACAGGGGGGGGCTTTGCATGAGCAGTTCTTC
CASSLQGGALHEQFF
>few|TRBJ2-4|TRBV9|NA
TGTGCCAGCAGCGACCCCCAGGGGGGCGTAGGGGCCAAAAACATTCAGTACTTC
CASSDPQGGVGAKNIQYF
>NA|TRBJ2-5|TRBV5-1|NA
TGCGCCAGCAGTGGAGGACAGCAAACTGGTGAGACCCAGTACTTC
CASSGGQQTGETQYF
>NA|TRBJ1-1|TRBV6-2/TRBV6-3|NA
TGTGCCAGCAGTTACTGGGGTGAAGCTTTCTTT
CASSYWGEAFF
>NA|TRBJ1-2|TRBV5-6|NA
TGTGCCAGCAGCCGCCCAATTTGGGACGGACGCTATGGCTACACCTTC
CASSRPIWDGRYGYTF
>NA|TRBJ1-2|TRBV12-3/TRBV12-4|TRBD1
TGTGCCAGCAATCCGGGACAGCTATTGTATGGCTACACCTTC
CASNPGQLLYGYTF
>NA|TRBJ2-3|TRBV7-3|TRBD1
TGTGCCAGCAGCTTATATGGGACAGGGGTGCCAGATACGCAGTATTTT
CASSLYGTGVPDTQYF
>few|TRBJ2-5|TRBV19|NA
TGTGCCAGTAGTATAGGGAACGGCCAAGAGACCCAGTACTTC
CASSIGNGQETQYF
>NA|TRBJ2-1|TRBV4-1|TRBD2
TGCGCCAGTCGAACTAGCGGGGGCGATGAGTTCAATGAGCAGTTCTTC
CASRTSGGDEFNEQFF
>few|TRBJ1-2|TRBV7-6|NA
TGTGCCAGCAGCTTCCGTCCGGGAATGGATGGCTACACCTTC
CASSFRPGMDGYTF
>NA|TRBJ1-5|TRBV5-6|TRBD1
TGTGCCAGCAGCTCCGAGGGGACAGGGGTTGAGCCCCAGCATTTT
CASSSEGTGVEPQHF
>few|TRBJ2-1|TRBV20-1|NA
TGCAGTGCTAGAGACCCTTGGCGGGGCGAAGGGCAGTTCTTC
CSARDPWRGEGQFF
>NA|TRBJ1-5|TRBV27|TRBD1
TGTGCCAGCAGTTTATCCCGGACAGGGGCCCATCAGCCCCAGCATTTT
CASSLSRTGAHQPQHF
>few|TRBJ2-6|TRBV12-5|NA
TGTGCTAGTGGTTTGTTCCGACGGAACTCTGGGGCCAACGTCCTGACTTTC
CASGLFRRNSGANVLTF
>NA|TRBJ2-5|TRBV19|NA
TGTGCCAGTAGTACGCTAGTAGAAGAGACCCAGTACTTC
CASSTLVEETQYF
>few|TRBJ2-5|TRBV5-1|NA
TGCACCAGCAGGGGGGGAGCCCTCCAAGAGACCCAGTACTTC
CTSRGGALQETQYF
>NA|TRBJ2-5|TRBV11-1|NA
TGTGCCAGCAGCTCCATTGACGGGGAATGGGAGACCCAGTACTTC
CASSSIDGEWETQYF
>few|TRBJ1-2|TRBV7-9|TRBD1
TGTGCCAGCAGACCAACAGGGGATAATGGCTACACCTTC
CASRPTGDNGYTF
>few|TRBJ1-1|TRBV28|NA
TGTGCCAGCAGTTCCCTATTAGGGTTGTACACTGAAGCTTTCTTT
CASSSLLGLYTEAFF
>few|TRBJ1-4|TRBV27|NA
TGTGCCAGCAGAGGGTGGGGTGATGAAAAACTGTTTTTT
CASRGWGDEKLFF
>many|TRBJ2-2|TRBV7-6|TRBD1
TGTGCCAGCAGCGACCGGACAGGGCTTACCGGGGAGCTGTTTTTT
CASSDRTGLTGELFF
>NA|TRBJ2-3|TRBV12-5|NA
TGTGCTAGTGGTTTGGTATGGCCCGGGGATACGCAGTATTTT
CASGLVWPGDTQYF
>NA|TRBJ1-2|TRBV7-9|NA
TGTGCCAGCAGCGAACAGGGTCAATTGTATGGCTACACCTTC
CASSEQGQLYGYTF
>NA|TRBJ1-1|TRBV7-9|NA
TGTGCCAGCAGCTTAGCGCCCCACCCGGGCACTGAAGCTTTCTTT
CASSLAPHPGTEAFF